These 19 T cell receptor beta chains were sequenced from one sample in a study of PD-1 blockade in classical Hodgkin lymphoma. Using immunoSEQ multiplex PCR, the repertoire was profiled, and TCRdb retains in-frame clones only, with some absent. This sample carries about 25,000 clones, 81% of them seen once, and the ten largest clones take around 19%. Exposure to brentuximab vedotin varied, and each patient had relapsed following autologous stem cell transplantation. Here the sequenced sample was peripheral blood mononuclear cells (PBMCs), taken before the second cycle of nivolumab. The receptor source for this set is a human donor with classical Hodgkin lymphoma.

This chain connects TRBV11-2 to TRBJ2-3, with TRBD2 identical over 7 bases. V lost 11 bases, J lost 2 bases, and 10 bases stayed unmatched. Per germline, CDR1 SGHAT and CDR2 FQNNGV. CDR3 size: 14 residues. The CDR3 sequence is CARSLAAFTDTQYF. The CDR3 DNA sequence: TGTGCCCGTAGCCTAGCGGCCTTCACAGATACGCAGTATTTT.

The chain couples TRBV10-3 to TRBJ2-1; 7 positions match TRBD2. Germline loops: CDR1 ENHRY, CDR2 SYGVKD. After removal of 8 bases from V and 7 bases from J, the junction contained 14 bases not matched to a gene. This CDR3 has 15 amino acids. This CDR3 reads CAIGGGGSRGNEQFF. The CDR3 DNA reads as TGTGCCATCGGCGGCGGCGGGAGTCGGGGGAATGAGCAGTTCTTC.

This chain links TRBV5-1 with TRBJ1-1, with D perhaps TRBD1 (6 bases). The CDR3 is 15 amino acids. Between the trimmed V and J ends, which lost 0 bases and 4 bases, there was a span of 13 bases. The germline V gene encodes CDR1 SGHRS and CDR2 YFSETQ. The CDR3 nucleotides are TGCGCCAGCAGCTTGGCTTCGGGACAAGCCACTGAAGCTTTCTTT. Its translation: CASSLASGQATEAFF.

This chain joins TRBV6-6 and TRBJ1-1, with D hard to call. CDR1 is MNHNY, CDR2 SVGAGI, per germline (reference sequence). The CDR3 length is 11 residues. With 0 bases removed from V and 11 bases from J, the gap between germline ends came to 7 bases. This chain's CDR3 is CASSYSWEAFF. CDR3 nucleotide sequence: TGTGCCAGCAGTTACTCCTGGGAGGCTTTCTTT.

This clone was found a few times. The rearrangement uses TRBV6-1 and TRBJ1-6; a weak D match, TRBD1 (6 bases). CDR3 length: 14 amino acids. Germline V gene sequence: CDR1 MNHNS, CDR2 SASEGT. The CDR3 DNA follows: TGTGCTACCTCCAGGGGAATTAATAATTCACCCCTCCACTTT. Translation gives CATSRGINNSPLHF.

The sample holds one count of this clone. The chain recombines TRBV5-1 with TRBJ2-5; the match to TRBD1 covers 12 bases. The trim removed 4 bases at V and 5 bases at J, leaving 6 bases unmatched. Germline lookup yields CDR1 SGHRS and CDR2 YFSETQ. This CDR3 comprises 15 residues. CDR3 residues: CASSPGTGGSETQYF. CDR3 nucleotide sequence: TGCGCCAGCAGCCCCGGGACAGGGGGCTCGGAGACCCAGTACTTC.

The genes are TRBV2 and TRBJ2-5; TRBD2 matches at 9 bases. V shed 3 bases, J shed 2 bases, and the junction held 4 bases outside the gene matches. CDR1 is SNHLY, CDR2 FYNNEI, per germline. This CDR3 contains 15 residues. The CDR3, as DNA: TGTGCCAGCAGTGATCCTAGCGGGGTTCAAGAGACCCAGTACTTC. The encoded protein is CASSDPSGVQETQYF.

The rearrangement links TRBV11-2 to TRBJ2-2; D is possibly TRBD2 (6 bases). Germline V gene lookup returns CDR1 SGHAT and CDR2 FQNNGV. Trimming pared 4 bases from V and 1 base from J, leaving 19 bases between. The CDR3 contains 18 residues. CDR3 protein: CASSSHIWGEKNTGELFF. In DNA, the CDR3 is TGTGCCAGCAGCTCCCATATATGGGGGGAGAAGAACACCGGGGAGCTGTTTTTT.

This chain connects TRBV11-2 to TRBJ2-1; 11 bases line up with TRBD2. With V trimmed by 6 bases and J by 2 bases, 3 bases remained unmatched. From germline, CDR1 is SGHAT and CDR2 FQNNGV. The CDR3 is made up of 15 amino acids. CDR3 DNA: TGTGCCAGCAGACTAGCGGGAGCCCCCTACAATGAGCAGTTCTTC. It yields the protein CASRLAGAPYNEQFF.

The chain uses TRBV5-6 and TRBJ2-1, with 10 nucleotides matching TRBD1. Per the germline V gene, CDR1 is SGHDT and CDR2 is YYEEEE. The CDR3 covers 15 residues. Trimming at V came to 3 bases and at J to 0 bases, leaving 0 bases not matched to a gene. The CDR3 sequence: CASSWDRGSYNEQFF. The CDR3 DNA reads TGTGCCAGCAGCTGGGACAGGGGCTCCTACAATGAGCAGTTCTTC.

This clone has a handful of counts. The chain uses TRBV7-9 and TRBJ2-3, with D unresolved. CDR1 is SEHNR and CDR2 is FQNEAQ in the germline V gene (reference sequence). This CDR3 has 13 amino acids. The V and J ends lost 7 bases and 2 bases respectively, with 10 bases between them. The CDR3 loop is CASTSLNTDTQYF. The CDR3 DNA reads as TGTGCCAGCACCTCGCTAAACACAGATACGCAGTATTTT.

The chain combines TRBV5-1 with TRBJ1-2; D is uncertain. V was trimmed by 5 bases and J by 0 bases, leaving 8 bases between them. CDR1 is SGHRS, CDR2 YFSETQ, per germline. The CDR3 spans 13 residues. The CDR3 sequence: CASSSTANYGYTF. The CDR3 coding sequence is TGCGCCAGCAGTTCTACAGCTAACTATGGCTACACCTTC.

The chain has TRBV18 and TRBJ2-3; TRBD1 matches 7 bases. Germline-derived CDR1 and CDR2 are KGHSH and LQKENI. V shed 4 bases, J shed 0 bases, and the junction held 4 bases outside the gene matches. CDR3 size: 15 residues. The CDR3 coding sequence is TGTGCCAGCTCACTTGGGACAGATAGCACAGATACGCAGTATTTT. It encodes CASSLGTDSTDTQYF. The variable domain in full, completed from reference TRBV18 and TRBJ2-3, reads NAGVMQNPRHLVRRRGQEARLRCSPMKGHSHVYWYRQLPEEGLKFMVYLQKENIIDESGMPKERFSAEFPKEGPSILRIQQVVRGDSAAYFCASSLGTDSTDTQYFGPGTRLTVL.

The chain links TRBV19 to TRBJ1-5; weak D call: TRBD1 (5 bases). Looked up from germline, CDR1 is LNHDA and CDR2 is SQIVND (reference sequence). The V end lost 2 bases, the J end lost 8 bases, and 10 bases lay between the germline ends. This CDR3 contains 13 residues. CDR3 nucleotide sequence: TGTGCCAGTAGTATACAGGGTCGGGAGCCCCAGCATTTT. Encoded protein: CASSIQGREPQHF.

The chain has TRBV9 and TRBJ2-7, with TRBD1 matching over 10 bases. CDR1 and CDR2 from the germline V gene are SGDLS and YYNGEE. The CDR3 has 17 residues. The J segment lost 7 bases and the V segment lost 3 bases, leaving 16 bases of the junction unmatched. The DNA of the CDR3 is TGTGCCAGCAGCGAGGGTCTGGGGACAGGGGTCCAAAGGGAGCAGTACTTC. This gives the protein CASSEGLGTGVQREQYF.

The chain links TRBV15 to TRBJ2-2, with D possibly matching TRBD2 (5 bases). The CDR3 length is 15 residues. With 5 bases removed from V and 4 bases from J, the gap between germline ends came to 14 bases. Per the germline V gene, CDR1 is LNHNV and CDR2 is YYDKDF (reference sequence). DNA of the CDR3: TGTGCCACCAGCGAAACTAGAGTTGGCACCGGGGAGCTGTTTTTT. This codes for CATSETRVGTGELFF.

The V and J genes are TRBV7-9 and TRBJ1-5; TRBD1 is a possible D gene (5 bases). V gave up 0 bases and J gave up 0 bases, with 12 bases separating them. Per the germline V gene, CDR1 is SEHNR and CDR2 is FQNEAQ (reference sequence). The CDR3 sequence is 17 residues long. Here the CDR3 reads CASSLARDGNSNQPQHF. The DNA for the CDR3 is TGTGCCAGCAGCTTAGCCCGGGACGGGAATAGCAATCAGCCCCAGCATTTT.

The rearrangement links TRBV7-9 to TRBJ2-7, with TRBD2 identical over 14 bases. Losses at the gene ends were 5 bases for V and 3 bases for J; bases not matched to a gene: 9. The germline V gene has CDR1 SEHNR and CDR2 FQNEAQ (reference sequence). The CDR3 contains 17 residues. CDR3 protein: CASSMGGLAGEHYEQYF. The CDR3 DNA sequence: TGTGCCAGCAGCATGGGGGGACTAGCGGGAGAGCACTACGAGCAGTACTTC.

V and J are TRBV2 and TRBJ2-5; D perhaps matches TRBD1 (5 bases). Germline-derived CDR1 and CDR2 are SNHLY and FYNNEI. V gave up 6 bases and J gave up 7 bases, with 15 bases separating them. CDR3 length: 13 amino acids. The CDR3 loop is CASREQVSRTQYF. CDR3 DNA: TGTGCCAGCAGGGAACAGGTCTCGAGGACCCAGTACTTC. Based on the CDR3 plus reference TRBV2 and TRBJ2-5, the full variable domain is EPEVTQTPSHQVTQMGQEVILRCVPISNHLYFYWYRQILGQKVEFLVSFYNNEISEKSEIFDDQFSVERPDGSNFTLKIRSTKLEDSAMYFCASREQVSRTQYFGPGTRLLVL.